This TCR beta chain was recovered during a study of T cell changes during pregnancy in multiple sclerosis. CDR1 is LNHDA, CDR2 SQIVND, per germline (reference sequence). The CDR3 runs 15 residues. V gave up 5 bases and J gave up 0 bases; unmatched junction bases: 7. Measured with immunoSEQ multiplex PCR; TCRdb has only the in-frame clones, and not every one. The data show about 80,000 clones, about 90% seen once. This clonotype was obtained from a female donor with multiple sclerosis, enrolled in a pregnancy study. The chain couples TRBV19 to TRBJ2-7, with TRBD1 identical over 7 bases. Sequencing used peripheral blood, obtained before pregnancy. The CDR3 is CASSLSGTVSYEQYF. CDR3 bases: TGTGCCAGTAGTTTATCCGGGACAGTCTCCTACGAGCAGTACTTC.